The T cell receptor beta chain described here comes from a study of vaccination and CD4 T cells after COVID-19. Study-wide background: From HCoV-229E, HCoV-OC43, HCoV-NL63 and SARS-CoV-2, overlapping spike peptides were used to stimulate the cells.

The germline V gene encodes CDR1 DFQATT and CDR2 SNEGSKA (reference sequence). The germline V and J ends were trimmed by 4 bases and 1 base, with 11 bases remaining between them. The CDR3 covers 14 residues. Sequencing of DNA taken from cultured CD4+ T cells relied on the Oncomine TCR Beta short-read assay. TCRdb redid the calling of the PCR reads with MiXCR, one entry per CDR3 protein. This table holds about 20,000 distinct CDR3 sequences, 45% to 70% found once. Sample treatment: roughly nine-day PBMC culture with coronavirus spike peptide pools or control peptides (ViraFEST assay). Comment on this clonotype: What it recognizes is unknown.

The V gene is TRBV20-1, the J gene TRBJ2-1; possibly TRBD2 for D (6 bases). The sequence was obtained from a human donor who had recovered from COVID-19. Sample: CD4+ T cells from blood, cultured in vitro. The CDR3 region has the DNA TGCAGTGCTACTGGCGGGGCGTCCTACAATGAGCAGTTCTTC. This translates into CSATGGASYNEQFF.